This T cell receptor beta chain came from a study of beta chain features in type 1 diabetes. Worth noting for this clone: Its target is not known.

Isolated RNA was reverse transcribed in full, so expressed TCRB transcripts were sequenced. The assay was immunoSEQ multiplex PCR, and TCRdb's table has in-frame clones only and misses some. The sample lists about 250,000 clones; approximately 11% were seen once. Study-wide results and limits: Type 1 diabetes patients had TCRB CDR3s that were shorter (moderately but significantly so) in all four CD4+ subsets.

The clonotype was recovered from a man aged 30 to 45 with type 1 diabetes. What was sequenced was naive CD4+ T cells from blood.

The DNA for the CDR3 is TGTGCCAGCAGCTTGCGAGAAAACACCGGGGAGCTGTTTTTT. Translated, it gives CASSLRENTGELFF. V is TRBV7-2 and J is TRBJ2-2; D ambiguous. V was shortened by 3 bases and J by 2 bases, with 7 bases between the two germline ends. The CDR3 consists of 14 residues. Per germline, CDR1 SGHTA and CDR2 FQGNSA.